This T cell receptor beta chain was retrieved from a study of Ad26.COV2.S vaccination and SARS-CoV-2 variants. Across the study: Participant was drawn from the COV1001 Ad26.COV2.S trial arm. Intramuscularly, Ad26.COV2.S was given either once or twice, 56 days apart.

Measured with immunoSEQ multiplex PCR; TCRdb has only the in-frame clones, and not every one. Seen here are approximately 420,000 clones, more than 75% observed once, and the top ten hold less than 4.5%. Regarding treatment: over 15 received Ad26.COV2.S at low or high dose, single or two shots; 5 received placebo; per-sample allocation not given. Material that was analyzed had been drawn on day 63 after the first vaccine or placebo injection. The individual, an adult aged 18-55 years, was a donor in Boston. The study used a vaccine consisting of an Ad26 vector that expressed Wuhan-strain SARS-CoV-2 spike. The origin of this receptor is a person aged 18-65 years who received the Ad26.COV2.S COVID-19 vaccine or a placebo. Here the sequenced sample was peripheral blood, taken in a trial of Ad26.COV2.S vaccine versus placebo.

CDR3 protein: CASSPGFSYEQYF. The DNA of the CDR3 is TGTGCCAGCAGTCCAGGGTTCTCCTACGAGCAGTACTTC. The rearrangement links TRBV7-2 to TRBJ2-7, with D possibly matching TRBD1 (5 bases). CDR1 is SGHTA, CDR2 FQGNSA, per germline. The CDR3 contains 13 residues. Trimming cost V 6 bases and J 0 bases, with 9 bases left between them. Drawing the rest from reference TRBV7-2 and TRBJ2-7, the complete variable domain is GAGVSQSPSNKVTEKGKDVELRCDPISGHTALYWYRQSLGQGLEFLIYFQGNSAPDKSGLPSDRFSAERTGGSVSTLTIQRTQQEDSAVYLCASSPGFSYEQYFGPGTRLTVT.